Included here is one T cell receptor beta chain sequence, with context. Here immunoSEQ multiplex PCR was the method, and the copy in TCRdb shows in-frame clones only, minus some. The table lists under 200,000 clones, 96% of them singletons. The sample belongs to a study of control samples from healthy donors and cancer patients. Losses at the gene ends were 10 bases for V and 7 bases for J; bases not matched to a gene: 7. This CDR3 spans 12 amino acids. Germline-derived CDR1 and CDR2 are SNHLY and FYNNEI. The V call is TRBV2, the J call TRBJ2-7; 10 bases are shared with TRBD1. What was sequenced was blood. The sequence derives from a woman aged 25 to 39 in good health. The CDR3 sequence is CATGTGVREQYF. In nucleotides, the CDR3 is TGTGCCACAGGGACAGGGGTTCGGGAGCAGTACTTC.